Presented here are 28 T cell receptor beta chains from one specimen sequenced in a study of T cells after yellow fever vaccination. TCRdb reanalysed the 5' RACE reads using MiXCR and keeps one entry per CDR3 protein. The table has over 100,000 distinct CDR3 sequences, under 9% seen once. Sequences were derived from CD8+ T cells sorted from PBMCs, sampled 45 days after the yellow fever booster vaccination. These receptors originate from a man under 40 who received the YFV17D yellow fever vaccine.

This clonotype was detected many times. CDR3 amino acids: CASSVEGQPKNIQYF. Here the CDR3 DNA reads TGTGCCAGCAGCGTGGAGGGACAGCCCAAAAACATTCAGTACTTC. V is TRBV9 and J is TRBJ2-4, with D maybe TRBD1 (7 bases). V lost 2 bases and J 2 bases, leaving 11 bases between the germline ends. The CDR3 contains 15 residues. Germline V gene lookup returns CDR1 SGDLS and CDR2 YYNGEE.

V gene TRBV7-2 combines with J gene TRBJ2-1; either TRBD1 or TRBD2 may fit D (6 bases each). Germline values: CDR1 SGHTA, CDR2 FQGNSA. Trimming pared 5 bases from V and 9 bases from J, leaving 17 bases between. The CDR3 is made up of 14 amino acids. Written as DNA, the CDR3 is TGTGCCAGCAGCCTACAGGGAGGTGGAGTTGAGCAGTTCTTC. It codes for CASSLQGGGVEQFF.

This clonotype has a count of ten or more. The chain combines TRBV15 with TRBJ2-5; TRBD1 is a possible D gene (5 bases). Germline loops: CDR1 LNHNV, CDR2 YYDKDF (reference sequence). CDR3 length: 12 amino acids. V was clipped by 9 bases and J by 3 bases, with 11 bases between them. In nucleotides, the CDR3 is TGTGCCACTCTGGACAAGAAAGAGACCCAGTACTTC. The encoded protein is CATLDKKETQYF.

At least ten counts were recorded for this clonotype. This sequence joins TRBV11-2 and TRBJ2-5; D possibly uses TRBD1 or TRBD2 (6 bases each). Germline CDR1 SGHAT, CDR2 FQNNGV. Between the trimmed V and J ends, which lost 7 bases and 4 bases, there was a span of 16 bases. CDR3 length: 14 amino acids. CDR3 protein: CASTYHGGLETQYF. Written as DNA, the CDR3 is TGTGCCAGCACCTATCACGGGGGCTTAGAGACCCAGTACTTC.

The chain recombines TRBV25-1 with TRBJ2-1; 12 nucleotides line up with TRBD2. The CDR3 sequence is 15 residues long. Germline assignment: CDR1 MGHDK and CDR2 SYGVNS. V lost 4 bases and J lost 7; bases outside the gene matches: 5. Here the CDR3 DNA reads TGTGCCAGCAGTGCCGGGACTAGCGGGTTGAATGAGCAGTTCTTC. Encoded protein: CASSAGTSGLNEQFF.

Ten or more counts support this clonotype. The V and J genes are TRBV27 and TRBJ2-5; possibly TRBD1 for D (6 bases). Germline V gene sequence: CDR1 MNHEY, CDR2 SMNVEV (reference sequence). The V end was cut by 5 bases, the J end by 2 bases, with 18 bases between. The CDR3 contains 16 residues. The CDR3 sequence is CASSTSGQRDQETQYF. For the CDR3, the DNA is TGTGCCAGCAGTACCTCCGGACAGCGAGATCAAGAGACCCAGTACTTC.

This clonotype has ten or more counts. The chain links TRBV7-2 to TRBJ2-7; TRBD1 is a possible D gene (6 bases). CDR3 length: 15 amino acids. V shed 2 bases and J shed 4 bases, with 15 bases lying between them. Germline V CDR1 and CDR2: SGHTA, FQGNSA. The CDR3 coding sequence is TGTGCCAGCAGCTTAAGATACATACAGGGTTACGAGCAGTACTTC. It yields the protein CASSLRYIQGYEQYF.

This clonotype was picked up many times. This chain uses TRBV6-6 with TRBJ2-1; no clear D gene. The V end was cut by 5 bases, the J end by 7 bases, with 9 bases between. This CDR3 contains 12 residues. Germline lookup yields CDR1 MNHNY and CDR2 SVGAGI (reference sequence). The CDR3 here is CASSTEGNEQFF. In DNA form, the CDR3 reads TGTGCCAGCAGTACGGAAGGGAATGAGCAGTTCTTC.

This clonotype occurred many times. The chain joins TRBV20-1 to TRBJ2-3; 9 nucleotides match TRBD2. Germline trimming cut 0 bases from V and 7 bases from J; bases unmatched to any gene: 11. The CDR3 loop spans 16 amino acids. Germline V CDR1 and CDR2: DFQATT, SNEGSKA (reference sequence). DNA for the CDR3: TGCAGTGCTAGAGATCTCGAACTAGCGGGTTTCTATACGCAGTATTTT. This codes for CSARDLELAGFYTQYF.

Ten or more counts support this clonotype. CDR3 DNA: TGTGCCAGCAGCTTACCGGGCCTCTTTGGGCAGTTCTTC. This encodes CASSLPGLFGQFF. The chain combines TRBV5-5 with TRBJ2-1, with no clear D. Germline V gene data show CDR1 as SGHKS and CDR2 as YYEKEE (reference sequence). This CDR3 comprises 13 residues. Trimming stripped 2 bases from V and 12 bases from J, with 15 bases between.

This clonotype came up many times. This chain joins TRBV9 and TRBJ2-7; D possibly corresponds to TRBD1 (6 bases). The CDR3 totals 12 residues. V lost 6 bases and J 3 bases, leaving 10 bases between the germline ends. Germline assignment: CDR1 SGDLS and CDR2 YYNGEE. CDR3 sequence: CASTGQSYEQYF. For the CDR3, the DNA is TGTGCCAGCACCGGACAGAGCTACGAGCAGTACTTC.

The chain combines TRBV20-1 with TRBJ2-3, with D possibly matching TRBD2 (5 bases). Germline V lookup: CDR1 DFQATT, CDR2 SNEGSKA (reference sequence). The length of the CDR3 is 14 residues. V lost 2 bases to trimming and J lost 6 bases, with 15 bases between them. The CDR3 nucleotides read TGCAGTGCTAGACGTCCGACTACGGCGGATACGCAGTATTTT. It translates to CSARRPTTADTQYF.

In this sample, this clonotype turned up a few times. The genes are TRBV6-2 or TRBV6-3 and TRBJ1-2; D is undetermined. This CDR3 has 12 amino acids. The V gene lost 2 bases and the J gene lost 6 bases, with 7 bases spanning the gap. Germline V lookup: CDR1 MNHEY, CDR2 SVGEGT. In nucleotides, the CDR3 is TGTGCCAGCAGTTACGACAAGAATGGCTACACCTTC. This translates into CASSYDKNGYTF.

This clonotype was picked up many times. The DNA of the CDR3 is TGCAGCGTTGTCCTGAACATCTACAATGAGCAGTTCTTC. Protein: CSVVLNIYNEQFF. This sequence joins TRBV29-1 and TRBJ2-1; D remains ambiguous. The CDR3 loop spans 13 amino acids. Germline V gives CDR1 SQVTM, CDR2 ANQGSEA. The V end was cut by 4 bases, the J end by 3 bases, with 10 bases between.

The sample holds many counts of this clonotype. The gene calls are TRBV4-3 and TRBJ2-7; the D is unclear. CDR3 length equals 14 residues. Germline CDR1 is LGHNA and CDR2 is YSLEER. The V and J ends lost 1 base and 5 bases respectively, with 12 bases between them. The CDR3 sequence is CASSQGVVQNEQYF. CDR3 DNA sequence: TGCGCCAGCAGCCAAGGGGTTGTTCAGAACGAGCAGTACTTC.

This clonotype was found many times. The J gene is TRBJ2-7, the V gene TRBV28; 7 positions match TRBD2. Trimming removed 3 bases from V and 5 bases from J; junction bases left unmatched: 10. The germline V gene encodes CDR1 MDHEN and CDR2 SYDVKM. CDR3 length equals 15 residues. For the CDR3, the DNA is TGTGCCAGCAGTTTGCCGGGCGGGAGCTTGGACGAGCAGTACTTC. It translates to CASSLPGGSLDEQYF.

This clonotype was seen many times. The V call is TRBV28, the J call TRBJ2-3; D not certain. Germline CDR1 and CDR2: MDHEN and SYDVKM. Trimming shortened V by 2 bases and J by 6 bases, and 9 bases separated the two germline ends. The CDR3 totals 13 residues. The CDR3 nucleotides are TGTGCCAGCAGTTTAAGAGGTGCGGATACGCAGTATTTT. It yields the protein CASSLRGADTQYF.

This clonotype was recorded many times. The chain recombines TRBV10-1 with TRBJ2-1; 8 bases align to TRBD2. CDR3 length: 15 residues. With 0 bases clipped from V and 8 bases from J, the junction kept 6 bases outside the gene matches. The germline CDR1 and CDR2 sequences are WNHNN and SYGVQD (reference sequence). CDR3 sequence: CASSESVLAGDEQFF. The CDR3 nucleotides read TGCGCCAGCAGTGAGTCGGTGCTAGCGGGTGATGAGCAGTTCTTC.

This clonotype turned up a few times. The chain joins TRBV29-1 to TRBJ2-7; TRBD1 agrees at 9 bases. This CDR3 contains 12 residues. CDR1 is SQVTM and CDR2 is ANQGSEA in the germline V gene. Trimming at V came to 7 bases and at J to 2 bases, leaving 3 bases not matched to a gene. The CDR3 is CSGGDRAYEQYF. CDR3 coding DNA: TGCAGCGGTGGGGACAGGGCCTACGAGCAGTACTTC.

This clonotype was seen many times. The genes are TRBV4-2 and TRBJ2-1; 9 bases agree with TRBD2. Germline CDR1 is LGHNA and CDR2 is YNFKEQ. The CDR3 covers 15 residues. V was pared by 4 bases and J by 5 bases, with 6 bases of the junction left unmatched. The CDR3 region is CASSLIAGVDNEQFF. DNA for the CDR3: TGTGCCAGCAGCCTAATAGCGGGAGTGGACAATGAGCAGTTCTTC.

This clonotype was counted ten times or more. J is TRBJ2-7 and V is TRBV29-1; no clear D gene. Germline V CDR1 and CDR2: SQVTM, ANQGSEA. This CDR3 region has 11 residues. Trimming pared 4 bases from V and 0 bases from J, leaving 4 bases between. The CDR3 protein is CSVGTSYEQYF. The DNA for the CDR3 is TGCAGCGTTGGGACCTCCTACGAGCAGTACTTC.

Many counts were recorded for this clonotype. CDR3 DNA sequence: TGTGCCAGCACCCCGGGAGCTCTCCCAGATACGCAGTATTTT. Translating gives CASTPGALPDTQYF. This chain uses TRBV12-3 or TRBV12-4 with TRBJ2-3; D is possibly TRBD2 (6 bases). Trimming pared 7 bases from V and 4 bases from J, leaving 15 bases between. The CDR3 length is 14 residues.

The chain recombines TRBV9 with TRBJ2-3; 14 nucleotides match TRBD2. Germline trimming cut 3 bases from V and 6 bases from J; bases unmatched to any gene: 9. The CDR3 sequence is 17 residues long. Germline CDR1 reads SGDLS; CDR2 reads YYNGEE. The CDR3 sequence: CASSGGTSGRVPDTQYF. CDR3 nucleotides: TGTGCCAGCAGCGGCGGGACTAGCGGGAGAGTTCCTGATACGCAGTATTTT.

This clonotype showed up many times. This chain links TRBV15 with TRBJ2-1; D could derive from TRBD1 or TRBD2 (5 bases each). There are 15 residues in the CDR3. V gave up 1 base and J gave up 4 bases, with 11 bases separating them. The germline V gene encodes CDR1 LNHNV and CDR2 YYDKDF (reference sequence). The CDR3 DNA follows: TGTGCCACCAGCAGAGTTGGGACGGCTTACAATGAGCAGTTCTTC. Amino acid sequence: CATSRVGTAYNEQFF.

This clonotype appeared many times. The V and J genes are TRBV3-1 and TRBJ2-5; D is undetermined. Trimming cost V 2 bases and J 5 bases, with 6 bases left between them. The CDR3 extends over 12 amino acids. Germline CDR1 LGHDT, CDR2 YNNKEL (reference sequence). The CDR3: CASSQSWETQYF. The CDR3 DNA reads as TGTGCCAGCAGCCAATCTTGGGAGACCCAGTACTTC.

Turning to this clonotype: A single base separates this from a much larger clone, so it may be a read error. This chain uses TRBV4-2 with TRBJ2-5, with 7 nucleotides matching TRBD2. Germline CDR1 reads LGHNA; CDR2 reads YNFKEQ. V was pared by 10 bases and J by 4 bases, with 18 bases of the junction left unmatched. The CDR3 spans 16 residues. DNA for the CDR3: TGTGCCACCAGAGGCGAGCACGGCGGGAGAGGAGAGACCCAGTACTTC. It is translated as CATRGEHGGRGETQYF.

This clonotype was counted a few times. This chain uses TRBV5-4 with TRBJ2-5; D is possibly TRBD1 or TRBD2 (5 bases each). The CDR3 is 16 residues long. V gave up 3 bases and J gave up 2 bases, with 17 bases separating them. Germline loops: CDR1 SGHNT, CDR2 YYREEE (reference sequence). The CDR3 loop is CASSYSPPGAQETQYF. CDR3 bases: TGTGCCAGCAGCTATTCGCCCCCCGGGGCACAAGAGACCCAGTACTTC.

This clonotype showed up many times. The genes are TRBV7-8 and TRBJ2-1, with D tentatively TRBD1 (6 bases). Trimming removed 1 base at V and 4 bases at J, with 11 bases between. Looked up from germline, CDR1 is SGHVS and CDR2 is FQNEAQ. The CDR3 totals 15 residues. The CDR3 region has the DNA TGTGCCAGCAGCTTAGGGGAAGGACAGTACAATGAGCAGTTCTTC. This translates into CASSLGEGQYNEQFF.